The clone carrying this T cell receptor (beta chain) was observed at least ten times. The CDR3 regions of TCR beta were amplified from RNA transcripts. Initially, a first-round RT-PCR of the TCR CDR3 employed the HTBI primer set. In TCRdb, the multiplex PCR reads were re-called with MiXCR into one record per CDR3 protein. The sample carries 360,000 or so distinct CDR3 sequences, over 15% recorded once. The record originates from a study of T cells in Graves' hyperthyroidism and ophthalmopathy. The material sequenced was blood. The TCR originated in a woman in her late teens or twenties with Graves' hyperthyroidism.

The CDR3 reads CASSLDSWGGRETEAFF. DNA of the CDR3: TGTGCCAGCAGCTTAGATTCCTGGGGGGGGCGAGAGACTGAAGCTTTCTTT. The chain recombines TRBV11-2 with TRBJ1-1, with TRBD1 as a possible D gene (6 bases). Germline-derived CDR1 and CDR2 are SGHAT and FQNNGV. Trimming took off 0 bases at V and 5 bases at J, with 19 bases between the two ends. This CDR3 is built from 17 residues.